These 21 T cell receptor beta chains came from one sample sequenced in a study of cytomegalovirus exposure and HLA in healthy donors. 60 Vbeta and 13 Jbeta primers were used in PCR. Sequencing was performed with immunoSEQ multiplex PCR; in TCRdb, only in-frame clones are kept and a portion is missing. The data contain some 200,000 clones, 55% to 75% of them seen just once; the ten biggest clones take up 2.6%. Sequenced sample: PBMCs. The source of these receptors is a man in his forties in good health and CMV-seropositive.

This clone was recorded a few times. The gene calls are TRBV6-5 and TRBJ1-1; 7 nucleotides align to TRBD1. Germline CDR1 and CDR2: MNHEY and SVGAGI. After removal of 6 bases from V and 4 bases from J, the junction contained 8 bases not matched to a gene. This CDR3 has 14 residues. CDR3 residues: CASRTLTGVTEAFF. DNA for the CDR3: TGTGCCAGCAGGACACTTACAGGGGTCACTGAAGCTTTCTTT.

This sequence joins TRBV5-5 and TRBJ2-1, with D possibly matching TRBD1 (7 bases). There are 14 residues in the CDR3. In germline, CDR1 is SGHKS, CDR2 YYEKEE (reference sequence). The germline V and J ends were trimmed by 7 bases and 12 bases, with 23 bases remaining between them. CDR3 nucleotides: TGTGCCAGCGCAGTGCAGGGGGGCGCGGTAGGGCAGTTCTTC. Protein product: CASAVQGGAVGQFF.

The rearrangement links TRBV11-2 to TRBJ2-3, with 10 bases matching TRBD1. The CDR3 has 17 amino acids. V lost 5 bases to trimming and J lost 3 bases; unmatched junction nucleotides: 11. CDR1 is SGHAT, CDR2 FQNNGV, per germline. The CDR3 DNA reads TGTGCCAGCAGCCTGAGGGGGGGACAGGGGATGACAGATACGCAGTATTTT. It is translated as CASSLRGGQGMTDTQYF.

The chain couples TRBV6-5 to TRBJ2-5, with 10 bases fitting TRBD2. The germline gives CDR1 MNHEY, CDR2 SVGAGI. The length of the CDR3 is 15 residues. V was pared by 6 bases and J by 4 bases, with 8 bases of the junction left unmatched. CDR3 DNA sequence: TGTGCCAGCAGGTTTTTAGCGGGGGGCCCAGAGACCCAGTACTTC. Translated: CASRFLAGGPETQYF.

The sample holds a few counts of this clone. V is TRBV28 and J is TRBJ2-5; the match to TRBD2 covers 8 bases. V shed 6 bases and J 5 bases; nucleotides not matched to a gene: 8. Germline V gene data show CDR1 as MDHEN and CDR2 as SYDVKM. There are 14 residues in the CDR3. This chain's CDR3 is CASRRGGRMETQYF. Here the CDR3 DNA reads TGTGCCAGCAGACGGGGGGGCCGGATGGAGACCCAGTACTTC.

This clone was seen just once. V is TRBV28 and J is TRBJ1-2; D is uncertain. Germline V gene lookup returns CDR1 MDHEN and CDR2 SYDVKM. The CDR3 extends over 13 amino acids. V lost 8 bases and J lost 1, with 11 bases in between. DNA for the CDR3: TGTGCCAGCCTATCGAGTTTTAACTATGGCTACACCTTC. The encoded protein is CASLSSFNYGYTF.

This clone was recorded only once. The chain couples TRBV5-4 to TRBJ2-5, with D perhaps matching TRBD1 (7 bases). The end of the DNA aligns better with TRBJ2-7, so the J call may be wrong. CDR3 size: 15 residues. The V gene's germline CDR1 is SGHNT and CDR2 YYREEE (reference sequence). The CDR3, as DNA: TGTGCCAGCAGCTTGAAGGCAGGGGGAGGCCACGAGCAGTACTTC. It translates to CASSLKAGGGHEQYF.

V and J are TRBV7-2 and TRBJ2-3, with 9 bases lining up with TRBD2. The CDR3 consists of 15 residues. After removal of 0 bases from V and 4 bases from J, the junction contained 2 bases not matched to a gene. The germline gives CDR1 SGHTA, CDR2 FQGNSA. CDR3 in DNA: TGTGCCAGCAGCTTAGCCGCGGGGGGGCCAGATACGCAGTATTTT. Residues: CASSLAAGGPDTQYF. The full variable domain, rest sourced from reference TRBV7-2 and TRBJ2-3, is GAGVSQSPSNKVTEKGKDVELRCDPISGHTALYWYRQSLGQGLEFLIYFQGNSAPDKSGLPSDRFSAERTGGSVSTLTIQRTQQEDSAVYLCASSLAAGGPDTQYFGPGTRLTVL.

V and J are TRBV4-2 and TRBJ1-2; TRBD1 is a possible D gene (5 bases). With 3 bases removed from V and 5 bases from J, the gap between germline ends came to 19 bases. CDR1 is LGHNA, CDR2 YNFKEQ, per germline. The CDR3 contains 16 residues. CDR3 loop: CASSHLTEALPYGYTF. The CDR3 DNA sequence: TGTGCCAGCAGCCACCTGACAGAAGCGCTCCCGTATGGCTACACCTTC.

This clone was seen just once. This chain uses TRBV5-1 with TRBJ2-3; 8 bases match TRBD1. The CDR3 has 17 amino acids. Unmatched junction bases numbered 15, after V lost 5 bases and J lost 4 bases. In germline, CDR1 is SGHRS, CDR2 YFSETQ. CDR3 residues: CASRSSVGAGGADTQYF. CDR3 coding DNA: TGCGCCAGCAGATCGTCAGTTGGGGCAGGGGGCGCAGATACGCAGTATTTT.

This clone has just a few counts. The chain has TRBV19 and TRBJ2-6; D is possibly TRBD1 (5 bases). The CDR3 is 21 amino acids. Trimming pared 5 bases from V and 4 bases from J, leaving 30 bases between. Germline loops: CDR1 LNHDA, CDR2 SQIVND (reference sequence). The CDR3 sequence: CASSSFVPQEQIKRGANVLTF. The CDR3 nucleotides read TGTGCCAGTAGTTCCTTCGTCCCACAGGAACAGATCAAGAGAGGGGCCAACGTCCTGACTTTC.

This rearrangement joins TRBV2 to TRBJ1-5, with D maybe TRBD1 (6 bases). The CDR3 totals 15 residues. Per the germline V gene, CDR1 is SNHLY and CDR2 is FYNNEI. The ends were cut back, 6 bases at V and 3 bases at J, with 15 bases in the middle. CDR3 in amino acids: CASRRGGGVNQPQHF. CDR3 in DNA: TGTGCCAGCAGAAGGGGAGGGGGGGTCAATCAGCCCCAGCATTTT.

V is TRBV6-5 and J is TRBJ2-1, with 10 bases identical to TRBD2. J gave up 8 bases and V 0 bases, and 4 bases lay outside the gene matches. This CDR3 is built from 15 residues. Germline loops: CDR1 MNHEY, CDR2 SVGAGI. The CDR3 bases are TGTGCCAGCAGTTACTCGAACCTAGCGGGGGATGAGCAGTTCTTC. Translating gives CASSYSNLAGDEQFF.

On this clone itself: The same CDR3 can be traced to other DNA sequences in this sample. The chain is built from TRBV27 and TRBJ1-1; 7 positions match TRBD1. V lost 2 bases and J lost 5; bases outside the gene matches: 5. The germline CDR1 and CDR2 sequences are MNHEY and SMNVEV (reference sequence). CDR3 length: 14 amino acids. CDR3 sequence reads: CASSLRGLGTEAFF. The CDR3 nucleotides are TGTGCCAGCAGTTTAAGGGGGCTGGGGACTGAAGCTTTCTTT.

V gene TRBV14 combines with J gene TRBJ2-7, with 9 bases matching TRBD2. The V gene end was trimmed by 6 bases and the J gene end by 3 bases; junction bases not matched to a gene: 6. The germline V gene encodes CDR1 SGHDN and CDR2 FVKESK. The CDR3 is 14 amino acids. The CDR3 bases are TGTGCCAGCAGGATGAGCGGGGGGAGCTACGAGCAGTACTTC. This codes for CASRMSGGSYEQYF.

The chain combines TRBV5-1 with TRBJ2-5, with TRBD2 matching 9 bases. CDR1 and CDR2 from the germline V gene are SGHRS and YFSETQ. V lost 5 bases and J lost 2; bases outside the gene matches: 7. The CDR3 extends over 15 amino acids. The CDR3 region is CASSRSGGPQETQYF. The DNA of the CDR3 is TGCGCCAGCAGTAGGAGCGGGGGGCCACAAGAGACCCAGTACTTC.

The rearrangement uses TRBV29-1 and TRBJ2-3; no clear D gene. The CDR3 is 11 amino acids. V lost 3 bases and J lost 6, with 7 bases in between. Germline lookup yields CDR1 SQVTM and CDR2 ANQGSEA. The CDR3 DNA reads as TGCAGCGTTGACTCTAGGGATACGCAGTATTTT. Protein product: CSVDSRDTQYF.

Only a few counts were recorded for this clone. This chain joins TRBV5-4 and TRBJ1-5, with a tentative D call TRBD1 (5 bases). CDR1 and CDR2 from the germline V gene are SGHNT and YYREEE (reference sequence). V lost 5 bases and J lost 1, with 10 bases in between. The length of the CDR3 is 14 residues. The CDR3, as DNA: TGTGCCAGCAGTCAGGGACTAAGCAATCAGCCCCAGCATTTT. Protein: CASSQGLSNQPQHF.

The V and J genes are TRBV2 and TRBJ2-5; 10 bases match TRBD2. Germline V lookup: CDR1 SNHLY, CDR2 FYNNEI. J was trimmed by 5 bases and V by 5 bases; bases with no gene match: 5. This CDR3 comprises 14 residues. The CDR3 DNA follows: TGTGCCAGCAGTAGAGCGGGGGGGCCGGAGACCCAGTACTTC. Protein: CASSRAGGPETQYF.

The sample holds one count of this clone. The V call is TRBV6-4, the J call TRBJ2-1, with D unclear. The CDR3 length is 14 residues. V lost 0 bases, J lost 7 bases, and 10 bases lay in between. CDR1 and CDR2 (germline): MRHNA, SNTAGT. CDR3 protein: CASSDSRLVNEQFF. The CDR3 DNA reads TGTGCCAGCAGTGACTCGCGGCTAGTAAATGAGCAGTTCTTC.

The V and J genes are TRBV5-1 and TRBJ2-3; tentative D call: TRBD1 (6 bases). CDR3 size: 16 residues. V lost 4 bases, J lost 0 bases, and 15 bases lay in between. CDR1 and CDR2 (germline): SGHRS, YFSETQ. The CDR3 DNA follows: TGCGCCAGCAGCCCAAATAGACAGGACAGCACAGATACGCAGTATTTT. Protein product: CASSPNRQDSTDTQYF. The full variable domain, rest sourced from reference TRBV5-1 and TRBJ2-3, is KAGVTQTPRYLIKTRGQQVTLSCSPISGHRSVSWYQQTPGQGLQFLFEYFSETQRNKGNFPGRFSGRQFSNSRSEMNVSTLELGDSALYLCASSPNRQDSTDTQYFGPGTRLTVL.